The clone carrying this T cell receptor beta chain was recorded at least ten times. Antigen: not known. The data originate from a study of T cells in Graves' hyperthyroidism and ophthalmopathy. The study's findings and limits: The majority of expanded thyroid clonotypes above 0.001 also appeared in blood. Stable hyperthyroidism was told apart from ophthalmopathy by a model built on 13 V-J features.

Germline V gives CDR1 MNHEY, CDR2 SVGEGT. CDR3 length: 15 residues. The V end was cut by 7 bases, the J end by 0 bases, with 12 bases between. It was RNA transcripts that yielded the amplified TCR beta CDR3 regions. First-round RT-PCR targeting the TCR CDR3 was performed with the HTBI primer set. TCRdb re-derived calls from the multiplex PCR reads in MiXCR, one entry per CDR3 protein. The sample includes hundreds of thousands of distinct CDR3 sequences, approximately 15% of them seen just once. The study included ophthalmopathy patients with Clinical Activity Score at least 3, NOSPECS grade at least 4 and duration under 3 months. Orbital computed tomography and thyroid ultrasound, together with serum TRAb and thyroxine and clinical symptoms, were used for diagnoses.

The TCR originated in a woman between 50 and 59 years old with Graves' ophthalmopathy. The chain has TRBV6-2 or TRBV6-3 and TRBJ2-2; D possibly corresponds to TRBD2 (5 bases). The source material was blood. CDR3: CASKVIAPNTGELFF. In DNA form, the CDR3 reads TGTGCCAGCAAAGTGATAGCGCCGAACACCGGGGAGCTGTTTTTT.